This is a list of T cell receptor beta chains from one sample in a study of blood T cell repertoires in COVID-19. The assay was immunoSEQ multiplex PCR, and TCRdb's table has in-frame clones only and misses some. This sample has 490,000 or so clones, with approximately 91% found just once. What was sequenced was PBMCs or T cells enriched from blood (not recorded which). Receptors originate from a woman aged 55 to 70 who had recovered from COVID-19. Each CDR3 is given without its conserved first and last residue.

v_call	j_call	cdr3_length	cdr3_aa
TRBV5-1	TRBJ1-1	13	ASSLRLEGGTEAF
TRBV12-5	TRBJ1-2	11	ASGLEGDYGYT
TRBV5-6	TRBJ2-5	13	ASSLGTGLPETQY
TRBV18	TRBJ2-2	15	ASSPALLAPNTGELF
TRBV4-1	TRBJ2-2	13	ASSRTQGYTGELF
TRBV18	TRBJ2-1	14	ASSPRLGTGKGEQF
TRBV9	TRBJ2-2	13	ASSVGGGVTGELF
TRBV30	TRBJ2-5	16	AWSVRGRSLAGKETQY
TRBV11-2	TRBJ2-4	14	ASSLDRQGTKNIQY
TRBV7-9	TRBJ2-1	10	ASSLTNNEQF
TRBV7-2	TRBJ2-1	13	ASSNDRDSYNEQF
TRBV3-1/TRBV3-2	TRBJ2-1	13	ASSPTGQFYNEQF
TRBV15	TRBJ1-5	13	ATSRIDRDGQPQH
TRBV18	TRBJ1-5	11	ASSPTGNQPQH
TRBV7-6	TRBJ1-6	14	ASSLSPTGGVSPLH
TRBV27	TRBJ2-2	13	ARGRLAGWAGELF
TRBV5-1	TRBJ1-4	12	ASSLERNNEKLF
TRBV19	TRBJ2-7	13	ASSRKTLSPYEQY
TRBV5-8	TRBJ2-7	11	ASSAPSSYEQY
TRBV4-1	TRBJ1-6	14	ASSQADGTGFGPLH
TRBV28	TRBJ2-1	15	ASRLAGGLSGRNEQF
TRBV2	TRBJ1-3	12	ASSEGGQGNTIY
TRBV19	TRBJ1-1	12	ASNWARGNTEAF
TRBV18	TRBJ2-7	13	ASSLGTGSSYEQY
TRBV27	TRBJ2-2	13	ASSRTGGNTGELF
TRBV3-1/TRBV3-2	TRBJ2-5	14	ASSQPGQDVQETQY
TRBV9	TRBJ2-3	14	ASSAAPGGSTDTQY
TRBV5-4	TRBJ2-3	13	ASSKDRGSTDTQY